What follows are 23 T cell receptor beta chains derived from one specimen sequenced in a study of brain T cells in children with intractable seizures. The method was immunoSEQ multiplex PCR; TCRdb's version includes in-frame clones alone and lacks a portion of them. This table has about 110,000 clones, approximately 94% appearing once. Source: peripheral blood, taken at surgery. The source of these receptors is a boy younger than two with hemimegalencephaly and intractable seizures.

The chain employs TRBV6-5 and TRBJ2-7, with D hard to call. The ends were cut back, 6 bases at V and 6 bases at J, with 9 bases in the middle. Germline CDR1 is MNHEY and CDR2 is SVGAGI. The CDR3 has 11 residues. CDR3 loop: CASRSLLEQYF. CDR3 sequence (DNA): TGTGCCAGCAGGAGTCTGCTCGAGCAGTACTTC.

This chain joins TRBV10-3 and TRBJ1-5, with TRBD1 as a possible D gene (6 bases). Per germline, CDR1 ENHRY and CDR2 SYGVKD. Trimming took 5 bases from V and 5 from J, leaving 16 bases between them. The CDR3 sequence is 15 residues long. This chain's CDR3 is CAISTKRGADQPQHF. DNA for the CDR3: TGTGCCATCAGTACTAAGAGGGGGGCGGATCAGCCCCAGCATTTT.

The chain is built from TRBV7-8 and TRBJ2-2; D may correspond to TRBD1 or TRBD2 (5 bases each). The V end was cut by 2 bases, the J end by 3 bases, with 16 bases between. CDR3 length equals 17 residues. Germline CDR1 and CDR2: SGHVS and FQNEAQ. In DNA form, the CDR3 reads TGTGCCAGCAGCTTATGGGGGAGCCAGGGTCACACCGGGGAGCTGTTTTTT. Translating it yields CASSLWGSQGHTGELFF.

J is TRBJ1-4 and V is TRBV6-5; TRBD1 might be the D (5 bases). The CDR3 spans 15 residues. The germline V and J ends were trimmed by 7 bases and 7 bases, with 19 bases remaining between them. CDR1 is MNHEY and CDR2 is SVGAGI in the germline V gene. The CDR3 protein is CASNRMGGVSEKLFF. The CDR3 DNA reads TGTGCCAGCAATAGAATGGGGGGAGTCAGTGAAAAACTGTTTTTT.

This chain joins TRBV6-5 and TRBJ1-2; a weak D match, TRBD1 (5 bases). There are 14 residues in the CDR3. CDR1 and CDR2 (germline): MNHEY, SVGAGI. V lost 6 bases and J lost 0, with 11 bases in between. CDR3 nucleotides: TGTGCCAGCAGACGAGTGGGGGCTAACTATGGCTACACCTTC. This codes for CASRRVGANYGYTF.

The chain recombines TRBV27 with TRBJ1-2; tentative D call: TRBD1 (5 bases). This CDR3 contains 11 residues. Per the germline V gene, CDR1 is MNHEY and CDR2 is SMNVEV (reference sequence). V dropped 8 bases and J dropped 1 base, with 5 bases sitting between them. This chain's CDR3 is CASGGNYGYTF. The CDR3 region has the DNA TGTGCCAGCGGGGGTAACTATGGCTACACCTTC.

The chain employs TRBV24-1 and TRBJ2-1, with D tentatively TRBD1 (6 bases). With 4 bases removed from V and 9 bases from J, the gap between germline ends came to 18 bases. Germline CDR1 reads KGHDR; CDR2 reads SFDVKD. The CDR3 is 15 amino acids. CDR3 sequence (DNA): TGTGCCACCAGTGACCCGCGGACAGAAAATAGTGAGCAGTTCTTC. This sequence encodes CATSDPRTENSEQFF.

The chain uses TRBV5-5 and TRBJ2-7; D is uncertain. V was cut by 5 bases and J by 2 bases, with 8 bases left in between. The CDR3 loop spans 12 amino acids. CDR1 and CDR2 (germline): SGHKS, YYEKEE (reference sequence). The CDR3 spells CASSPTPYEQYF. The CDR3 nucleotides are TGTGCCAGCAGTCCGACTCCCTACGAGCAGTACTTC.

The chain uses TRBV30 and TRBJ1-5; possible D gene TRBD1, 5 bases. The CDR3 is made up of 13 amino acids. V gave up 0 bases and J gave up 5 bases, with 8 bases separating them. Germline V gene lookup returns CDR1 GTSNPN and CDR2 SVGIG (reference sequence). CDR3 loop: CAWSVMGDQPQHF. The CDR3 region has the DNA TGTGCCTGGAGTGTTATGGGGGATCAGCCCCAGCATTTT.

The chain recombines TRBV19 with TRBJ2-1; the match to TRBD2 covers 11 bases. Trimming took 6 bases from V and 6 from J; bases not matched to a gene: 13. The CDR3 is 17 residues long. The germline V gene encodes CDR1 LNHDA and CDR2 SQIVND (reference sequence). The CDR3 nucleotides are TGTGCCAGTAGAACTAGCGGGAGATTAGGGCAAGGCAATGAGCAGTTCTTC. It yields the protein CASRTSGRLGQGNEQFF.

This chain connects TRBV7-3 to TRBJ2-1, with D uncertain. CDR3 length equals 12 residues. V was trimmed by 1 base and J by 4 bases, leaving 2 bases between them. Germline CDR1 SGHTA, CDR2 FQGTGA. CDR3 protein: CASSLSYNEQFF. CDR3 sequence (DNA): TGTGCCAGCAGCTTAAGTTACAATGAGCAGTTCTTC. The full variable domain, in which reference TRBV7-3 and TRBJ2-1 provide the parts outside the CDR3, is GAGVSQTPSNKVTEKGKYVELRCDPISGHTALYWYRQSLGQGPEFLIYFQGTGAADDSGLPNDRFFAVRPEGSVSTLKIQRTERGDSAVYLCASSLSYNEQFFGPGTRLTVL.

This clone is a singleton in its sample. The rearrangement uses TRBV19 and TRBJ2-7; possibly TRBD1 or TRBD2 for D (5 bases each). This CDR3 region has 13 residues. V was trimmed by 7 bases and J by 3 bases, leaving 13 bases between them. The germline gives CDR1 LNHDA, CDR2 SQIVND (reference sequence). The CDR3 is CASNPGRNYEQYF. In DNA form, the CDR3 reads TGTGCCAGTAACCCGGGACGGAACTACGAGCAGTACTTC. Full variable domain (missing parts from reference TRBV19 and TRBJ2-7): DGGITQSPKYLFRKEGQNVTLSCEQNLNHDAMYWYRQDPGQGLRLIYYSQIVNDFQKGDIAEGYSVSREKKESFPLTVTSAQKNPTAFYLCASNPGRNYEQYFGPGTRLTVT.

DNA of the CDR3: TGCGCCAGCAGTCCCAAGACTAGCGGGAGTGGGGAGCAGTTCTTC. Protein: CASSPKTSGSGEQFF. The chain combines TRBV4-1 with TRBJ2-1, with 12 positions matching TRBD2. The CDR3 is made up of 15 amino acids. The germline CDR1 and CDR2 sequences are MGHRA and YSYEKL. V shed 6 bases, J shed 10 bases, and the junction held 10 bases outside the gene matches.

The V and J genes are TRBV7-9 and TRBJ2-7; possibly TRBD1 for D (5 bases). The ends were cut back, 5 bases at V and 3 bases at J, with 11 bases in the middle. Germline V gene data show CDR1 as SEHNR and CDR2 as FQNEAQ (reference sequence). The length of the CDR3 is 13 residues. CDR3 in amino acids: CASSLGHLYEQYF. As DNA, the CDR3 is TGTGCCAGCAGCCTCGGACACCTCTACGAGCAGTACTTC.

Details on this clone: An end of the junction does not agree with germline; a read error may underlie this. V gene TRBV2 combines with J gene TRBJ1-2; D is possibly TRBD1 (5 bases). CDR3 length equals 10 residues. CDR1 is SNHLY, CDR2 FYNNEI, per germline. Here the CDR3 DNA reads TGTGCCAGCAGTCTTACTAGGGGAAGCTTC. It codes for CASSLTRGSF.

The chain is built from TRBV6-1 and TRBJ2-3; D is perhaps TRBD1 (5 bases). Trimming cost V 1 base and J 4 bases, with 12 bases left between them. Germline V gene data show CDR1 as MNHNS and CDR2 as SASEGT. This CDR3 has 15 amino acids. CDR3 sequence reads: CASSEVGRVADTQYF. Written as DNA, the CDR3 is TGTGCCAGCAGTGAAGTGGGCAGGGTGGCAGATACGCAGTATTTT.

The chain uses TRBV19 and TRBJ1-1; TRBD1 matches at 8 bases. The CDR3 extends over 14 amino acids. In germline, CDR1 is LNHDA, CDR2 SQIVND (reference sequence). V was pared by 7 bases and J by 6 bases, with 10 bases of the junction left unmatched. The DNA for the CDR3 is TGTGCCAGTACCCACAGGGGGATACTCGCTGAAGCTTTCTTT. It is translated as CASTHRGILAEAFF.

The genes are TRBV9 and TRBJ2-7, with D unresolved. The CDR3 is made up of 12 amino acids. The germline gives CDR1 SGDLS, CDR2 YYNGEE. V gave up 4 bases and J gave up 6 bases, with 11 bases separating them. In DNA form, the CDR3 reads TGTGCCAGCAGCTTTACGATTAGCGAGCAGTACTTC. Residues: CASSFTISEQYF. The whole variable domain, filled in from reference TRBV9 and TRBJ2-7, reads DSGVTQTPKHLITATGQRVTLRCSPRSGDLSVYWYQQSLDQGLQFLIQYYNGEERAKGNILERFSAQQFPDLHSELNLSSLELGDSALYFCASSFTISEQYFGPGTRLTVT.

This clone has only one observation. Here the CDR3 reads CASSVDSGSGNTIYF. CDR3 bases: TGTGCCAGCAGCGTAGACAGCGGCTCTGGAAACACCATATATTTT. The V call is TRBV2, the J call TRBJ1-3; perhaps TRBD1 as D (5 bases). This CDR3 region has 15 residues. V lost 6 bases, J lost 0 bases, and 12 bases lay in between. Germline V CDR1 and CDR2: SNHLY, FYNNEI.

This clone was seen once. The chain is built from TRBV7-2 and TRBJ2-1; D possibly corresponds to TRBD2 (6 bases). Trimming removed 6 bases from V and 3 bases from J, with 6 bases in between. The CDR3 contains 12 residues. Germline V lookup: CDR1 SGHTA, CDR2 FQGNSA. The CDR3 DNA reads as TGTGCCAGCAGGGGACTCTACAATGAGCAGTTCTTC. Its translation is CASRGLYNEQFF.

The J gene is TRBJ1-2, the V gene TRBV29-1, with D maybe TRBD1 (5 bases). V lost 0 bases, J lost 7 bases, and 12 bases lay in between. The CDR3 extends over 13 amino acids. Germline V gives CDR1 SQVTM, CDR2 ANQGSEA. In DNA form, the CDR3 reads TGCAGCGTTGAAGAAAAAGGGGTAGGTGGCTACACCTTC. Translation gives CSVEEKGVGGYTF. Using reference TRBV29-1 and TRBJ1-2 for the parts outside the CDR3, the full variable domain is SAVISQKPSRDICQRGTSLTIQCQVDSQVTMMFWYRQQPGQSLTLIATANQGSEATYESGFVIDKFPISRPNLTFSTLTVSNMSPEDSSIYLCSVEEKGVGGYTFGSGTRLTVV.

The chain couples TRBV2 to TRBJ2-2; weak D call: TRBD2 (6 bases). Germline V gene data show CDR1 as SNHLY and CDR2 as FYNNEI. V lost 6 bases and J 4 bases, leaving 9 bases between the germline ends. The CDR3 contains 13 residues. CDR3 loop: CASRRDFTGELFF. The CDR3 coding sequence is TGTGCCAGCAGGAGGGACTTCACCGGGGAGCTGTTTTTT.

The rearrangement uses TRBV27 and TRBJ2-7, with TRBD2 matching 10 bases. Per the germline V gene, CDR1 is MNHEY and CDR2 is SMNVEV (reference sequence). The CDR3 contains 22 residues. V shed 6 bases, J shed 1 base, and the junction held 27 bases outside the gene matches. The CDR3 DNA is TGTGCCAGCAGGGAGGCAGCAGTTTTATGGGGAACTAGCGGGGCTGTGTCCTACGAGCAGTACTTC. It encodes CASREAAVLWGTSGAVSYEQYF.